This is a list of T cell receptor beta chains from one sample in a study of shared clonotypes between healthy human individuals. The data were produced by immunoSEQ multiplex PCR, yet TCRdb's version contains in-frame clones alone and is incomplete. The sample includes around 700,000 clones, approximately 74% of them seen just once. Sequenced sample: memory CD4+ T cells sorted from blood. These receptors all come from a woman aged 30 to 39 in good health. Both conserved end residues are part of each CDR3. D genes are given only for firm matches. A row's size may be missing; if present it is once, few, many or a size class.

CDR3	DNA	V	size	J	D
CASSPGATGERAKNIQYF	TGTGCCAGCAGTCCAGGGGCTACAGGGGAGAGAGCCAAAAACATTCAGTACTTC	TRBV28	-	TRBJ2-4	TRBD1
CASARQENYGYTF	TGTGCCAGCGCTCGACAGGAGAACTATGGCTACACCTTC	TRBV7-9	many	TRBJ1-2	-
CASSLGDRLAGAGELFF	TGTGCCAGCAGCTTAGGCGACCGACTAGCGGGAGCCGGGGAGCTGTTTTTT	TRBV11-3	-	TRBJ2-2	TRBD2
CASSLIGLGGQETQYF	TGTGCCAGCAGCTTAATTGGACTGGGAGGACAAGAGACCCAGTACTTC	TRBV7-3	-	TRBJ2-5	-
CASRPMIATNEKLFF	TGTGCCAGCAGGCCGATGATAGCAACTAATGAAAAACTGTTTTTT	TRBV27	few	TRBJ1-4	-
CASSLSLVSGESNEQYF	TGTGCCAGCAGCTTATCCTTAGTTAGCGGGGAGTCAAACGAGCAGTACTTC	TRBV7-9	few	TRBJ2-7	TRBD2
CASSFDWTNEKLFF	TGTGCCAGCAGCTTTGACTGGACTAATGAAAAACTGTTTTTT	TRBV12-1	-	TRBJ1-4	-
CASSESAHGNQPQHF	TGTGCCAGCAGTGAATCTGCCCATGGCAATCAGCCCCAGCATTTT	TRBV2	-	TRBJ1-5	-
CASSLLRGRETQYF	TGCGCCAGCAGCTTGCTGCGGGGACGGGAGACCCAGTACTTC	TRBV5-1	few	TRBJ2-5	-
CASSQNRQAQGQYF	TGTGCCAGCAGCCAAAATAGGCAGGCCCAGGGGCAGTACTTC	TRBV14	-	TRBJ2-7	-
CASSFSGTNNEQFF	TGTGCCAGCAGCTTTAGCGGGACTAACAATGAGCAGTTCTTC	TRBV11-3	-	TRBJ2-1	TRBD2
CASSRNGDTEAFF	TGTGCCAGCAGTCGTAATGGGGACACTGAAGCTTTCTTT	TRBV14	-	TRBJ1-1	-
CASSKQGIYEQYF	TGTGCCAGCAGCAAGCAGGGGATCTACGAGCAGTACTTC	TRBV6-6	-	TRBJ2-7	-
CASSLSPRAAGYTIYF	TGTGCCAGCAGCTTATCCCCCCGGGCCGCGGGGTACACCATATATTTT	TRBV7-2	once	TRBJ1-3	-
CASKGDRGSSYEQYF	TGTGCCAGCAAGGGTGACAGGGGGAGCTCCTACGAGCAGTACTTC	TRBV6-1	-	TRBJ2-7	TRBD1
CASSLGDNSNEKLFF	TGCGCCAGCAGCCTGGGGGACAATAGTAATGAAAAACTGTTTTTT	TRBV5-1	-	TRBJ1-4	-
CATSRGQDYGYTF	TGTGCCACCAGCAGAGGACAGGACTATGGCTACACCTTC	TRBV15	-	TRBJ1-2	-
CAISGGANSSYEQYF	TGTGCCATCAGTGGGGGGGCGAATAGCTCCTACGAGCAGTACTTC	TRBV10-3	-	TRBJ2-7	-
CASSQGDSSYNEQFF	TGCGCCAGCAGCCAAGGAGACAGCTCCTACAATGAGCAGTTCTTC	TRBV4-1	-	TRBJ2-1	-
CASSYGLGQGANEQYF	TGTGCCAGCAGTTACGGGTTGGGGCAGGGGGCGAACGAGCAGTACTTC	TRBV6-5	-	TRBJ2-7	TRBD1
CASSSQNSNQPQHF	TGTGCCAGCAGCTCTCAAAATAGCAATCAGCCCCAGCATTTT	TRBV7-2	-	TRBJ1-5	-
CASSLGGTANYGYTF	TGCGCCAGCAGCTTGGGGGGGACAGCAAACTATGGCTACACCTTC	TRBV5-1	-	TRBJ1-2	TRBD1
CAISVGGNTEAFF	TGTGCCATCAGTGTTGGGGGGAACACTGAAGCTTTCTTT	TRBV10-3	-	TRBJ1-1	-
CASSLSRLAGGPRDEQYF	TGTGCCAGCAGTTTATCTCGCCTAGCGGGAGGGCCTCGCGACGAGCAGTACTTC	TRBV28	-	TRBJ2-7	TRBD2
CASSFGLASADTQYF	TGTGCCAGCAGCTTTGGACTAGCCTCGGCAGATACGCAGTATTTT	TRBV5-4	-	TRBJ2-3	TRBD2
CASSQNRVGEQYF	TGTGCCAGCAGCCAGAACAGGGTGGGCGAGCAGTACTTC	TRBV14	-	TRBJ2-7	-
CASSFYLIRGPDEQYF	TGTGCCAGCAGCTTTTATCTTATAAGGGGGCCCGACGAGCAGTACTTC	TRBV13	-	TRBJ2-7	TRBD1
CASSLNTGISNYGYTF	TGTGCCAGCAGCTTAAATACAGGGATATCTAACTATGGCTACACCTTC	TRBV5-4	-	TRBJ1-2	-
CASSLRGMETQYF	TGTGCCAGCAGCTTGAGAGGGATGGAGACCCAGTACTTC	TRBV5-5	-	TRBJ2-5	-